The 9 T cell receptor beta chains in this list originate from one sample, sequenced in a study of CD8 T cells in Susac syndrome (dated by TCRdb to about 2019). The library was produced with the immunoSEQ multiplex PCR assay. RNA was extracted using the RNeasy kit, and roughly 0.5 to 1 microgram was reverse transcribed with random hexamers. TCRdb reran the public reads through fastp at Q25 and MiXCR, keeping productive beta chains. Every entry covers one CDR3 protein and lists the most common genes and DNA from its rows. The sample records approximately 190,000 distinct CDR3 sequences, almost 96% of which are singletons. 0.098% of the sample lies in the top ten. Material for sequencing was CD4+ T cells from PBMCs. The receptors derive from a human donor with Susac syndrome.

The chain has TRBV7-2 and TRBJ2-5; 13 bases agree with TRBD2. The V segment lost 5 bases and the J segment 12 bases; nucleotides outside the gene matches: 9. Germline-derived CDR1 and CDR2 are SGHTA and FQGNSA. CDR3 length equals 14 residues. The CDR3 DNA sequence: TGTGCCAGCAGCCCGACCGGGACTAGCGGGGACGAGTACTTC. It encodes CASSPTGTSGDEYF.

This chain joins TRBV20-1 and TRBJ1-6, with D hard to call. Trimming took 0 bases from V and 5 from J, leaving 8 bases between them. CDR3 size: 14 residues. Germline assignment: CDR1 DFQATT and CDR2 SNEGSKA (reference sequence). This CDR3 reads CSARETVNNSPLHF. CDR3 in DNA: TGCAGTGCTAGAGAGACGGTCAATAATTCACCCCTCCACTTT.

J is TRBJ2-3 and V is TRBV18, with D possibly TRBD2 on 5 matching bases. Germline CDR1 reads KGHSH; CDR2 reads LQKENI. Trimming took off 5 bases at V and 4 bases at J, with 10 bases between the two ends. This CDR3 comprises 13 residues. The CDR3 reads CASSVLAADTQYF. The CDR3 DNA reads as TGTGCCAGCTCAGTTCTAGCAGCAGATACGCAGTATTTT.

The J gene is TRBJ2-5, the V gene TRBV28; 9 nucleotides match TRBD1. V gave up 6 bases and J gave up 5 bases; unmatched junction bases: 10. The CDR3 is made up of 15 amino acids. Germline lookup yields CDR1 MDHEN and CDR2 SYDVKM. CDR3 coding DNA: TGTGCCAGCAGCCCCGGGACAGGGTATCGCGAGACCCAGTACTTC. Translated: CASSPGTGYRETQYF.

The chain is built from TRBV6-5 and TRBJ2-1, with TRBD2 as a possible D gene (6 bases). Looked up from germline, CDR1 is MNHEY and CDR2 is SVGAGI. This CDR3 spans 15 amino acids. Trimming stripped 6 bases from V and 7 bases from J, with 19 bases between. In DNA form, the CDR3 reads TGTGCCAGCAGCCCCCGGTGGAGGGGTGAGAATGAGCAGTTCTTC. Translating it yields CASSPRWRGENEQFF.

The chain employs TRBV6-6 and TRBJ2-5; D is unresolved. The CDR3 has 15 amino acids. Germline V gene data show CDR1 as MNHNY and CDR2 as SVGAGI (reference sequence). V lost 4 bases to trimming and J lost 2 bases, with 14 bases between them. The CDR3 DNA reads TGTGCCAGCAGTTCAGGAGAAACCTCACAAGAGACCCAGTACTTC. Translating it yields CASSSGETSQETQYF.

This chain uses TRBV20-1 with TRBJ2-1, with TRBD2 matching over 12 bases. CDR1 and CDR2 from the germline V gene are DFQATT and SNEGSKA (reference sequence). V trimming: 4 bases; J trimming: 7 bases; junction bases outside the gene matches: 8. This CDR3 comprises 15 residues. The CDR3 sequence is CSATLAGGRVNEQFF. The CDR3 nucleotides are TGCAGTGCTACCCTAGCGGGGGGGCGGGTGAATGAGCAGTTCTTC.

The chain recombines TRBV7-2 with TRBJ2-5; the match to TRBD2 covers 9 bases. The germline CDR1 and CDR2 sequences are SGHTA and FQGNSA. Trimming removed 3 bases from V and 5 bases from J; junction bases left unmatched: 4. The CDR3 extends over 14 amino acids. This chain's CDR3 is CASSFSGGGETQYF. Here the CDR3 DNA reads TGTGCCAGCAGCTTTAGCGGGGGAGGTGAGACCCAGTACTTC.

V is TRBV4-1 and J is TRBJ2-2, with a weak D call TRBD2 (5 bases). This CDR3 comprises 14 residues. V was trimmed by 0 bases and J by 6 bases, leaving 8 bases between them. Germline values: CDR1 MGHRA, CDR2 YSYEKL. As DNA, the CDR3 is TGCGCCAGCAGCCAAGATACAGCGGCCGGGGAGCTGTTTTTT. Its protein product is CASSQDTAAGELFF.